This is a list of T cell receptor beta chains from one sample in a study of cytomegalovirus exposure and HLA in healthy donors. Sequencing was performed with immunoSEQ multiplex PCR; in TCRdb, only in-frame clones are kept and a portion is missing. Of around 170,000 clones listed, 84% are singletons. The specimen sequenced was PBMCs. The source is a woman in her 50s in good health and CMV-seropositive. CDR3s include the opening cysteine and the closing phenylalanine or tryptophan. Fields, in order: CDR3 protein, CDR3 DNA, J gene, CDR3 length, D gene, V gene. A D gene is named only where the DNA matches it firmly.

CDR3 protein: CASSPLAGYEQYF; CDR3 DNA: TGCGCCAGCAGCCCCCTAGCGGGCTACGAGCAGTACTTC; J gene: TRBJ2-7; CDR3 length: 13; D gene: TRBD2; V gene: TRBV4-3
CDR3 protein: CASSLAGQLDSPLHF; CDR3 DNA: TGTGCCAGCTCACTCGCAGGACAGTTGGATTCACCCCTCCACTTT; J gene: TRBJ1-6; CDR3 length: 15; D gene: NA; V gene: TRBV18
CDR3 protein: CASSLVAGVGANVLTF; CDR3 DNA: TGTGCCAGCAGCTTGGTCGCAGGGGTTGGGGCCAACGTCCTGACTTTC; J gene: TRBJ2-6; CDR3 length: 16; D gene: NA; V gene: TRBV5-4
CDR3 protein: CASSLRDRNSPLHF; CDR3 DNA: TGTGCCAGCAGCCTCCGGGACAGAAATTCACCCCTCCACTTT; J gene: TRBJ1-6; CDR3 length: 14; D gene: TRBD1; V gene: TRBV27
CDR3 protein: CASSLDLGGSQETQYF; CDR3 DNA: TGTGCCAGCAGCTTAGATCTTGGGGGCTCCCAAGAGACCCAGTACTTC; J gene: TRBJ2-5; CDR3 length: 16; D gene: NA; V gene: TRBV11-2
CDR3 protein: CASSTRGGPGELFF; CDR3 DNA: TGTGCCAGCAGCACCCGCGGGGGGCCCGGGGAGCTGTTTTTT; J gene: TRBJ2-2; CDR3 length: 14; D gene: TRBD2; V gene: TRBV6-1
CDR3 protein: CASREQGRKETQYF; CDR3 DNA: TGTGCCAGCAGAGAGCAGGGGAGAAAGGAGACCCAGTACTTC; J gene: TRBJ2-5; CDR3 length: 14; D gene: NA; V gene: TRBV28
CDR3 protein: CASSLAGAGNTIYF; CDR3 DNA: TGTGCCAGCAGCTTAGCAGGGGCCGGAAACACCATATATTTT; J gene: TRBJ1-3; CDR3 length: 14; D gene: NA; V gene: TRBV11-2
CDR3 protein: CASSSPSSWTSGVTDTQYF; CDR3 DNA: TGTGCCAGCAGCTCACCCTCCTCCTGGACTAGCGGGGTCACAGATACGCAGTATTTT; J gene: TRBJ2-3; CDR3 length: 19; D gene: TRBD2; V gene: TRBV5-8
CDR3 protein: CASSFGTNTGELFF; CDR3 DNA: TGTGCCAGCAGCTTTGGGACTAACACCGGGGAGCTGTTTTTT; J gene: TRBJ2-2; CDR3 length: 14; D gene: NA; V gene: TRBV5-6
CDR3 protein: CASSQFLGLDSPLHF; CDR3 DNA: TGTGCCAGCAGCCAATTTCTGGGGCTGGATTCACCCCTCCACTTT; J gene: TRBJ1-6; CDR3 length: 15; D gene: NA; V gene: TRBV14
CDR3 protein: CASSDGDTGRHQPQHF; CDR3 DNA: TGTGCCAGCAGTGATGGGGACACCGGGCGCCATCAGCCCCAGCATTTT; J gene: TRBJ1-5; CDR3 length: 16; D gene: NA; V gene: TRBV2
CDR3 protein: CASQPGQGFYGYTF; CDR3 DNA: TGCGCCAGCCAACCTGGACAGGGCTTCTATGGCTACACCTTC; J gene: TRBJ1-2; CDR3 length: 14; D gene: TRBD1; V gene: TRBV4-1
CDR3 protein: CASSLRTGVYNEQFF; CDR3 DNA: TGCGCCAGCAGCTTGAGGACAGGGGTCTACAATGAGCAGTTCTTC; J gene: TRBJ2-1; CDR3 length: 15; D gene: TRBD1; V gene: TRBV5-1
CDR3 protein: CASSTRTDLYEQYF; CDR3 DNA: TGTGCCAGTAGTACTCGGACAGACCTCTACGAGCAGTACTTC; J gene: TRBJ2-7; CDR3 length: 14; D gene: NA; V gene: TRBV19
CDR3 protein: CASSPLGQGGNTIYF; CDR3 DNA: TGTGCCAGCTCACCATTAGGACAGGGTGGAAACACCATATATTTT; J gene: TRBJ1-3; CDR3 length: 15; D gene: TRBD1; V gene: TRBV18
CDR3 protein: CASVPGGITDTQYF; CDR3 DNA: TGTGCCAGCGTGCCGGGGGGTATCACAGATACGCAGTATTTT; J gene: TRBJ2-3; CDR3 length: 14; D gene: TRBD2; V gene: TRBV5-8
CDR3 protein: CASSYEAGLETQYF; CDR3 DNA: TGCGCCAGCAGTTACGAGGCGGGGCTAGAGACCCAGTACTTC; J gene: TRBJ2-5; CDR3 length: 14; D gene: NA; V gene: TRBV5-1
CDR3 protein: CASSQISAPGTGAYEQYF; CDR3 DNA: TGTGCCAGCAGCCAGATCTCGGCACCCGGGACAGGGGCCTACGAGCAGTACTTC; J gene: TRBJ2-7; CDR3 length: 18; D gene: TRBD1; V gene: TRBV4-2
CDR3 protein: CASSELGGELYEQYF; CDR3 DNA: TGTGCCAGCAGTGAGCTCGGGGGAGAGCTCTACGAGCAGTACTTC; J gene: TRBJ2-7; CDR3 length: 15; D gene: NA; V gene: TRBV2